Listed below are T cell receptor beta chains from one sample, sequenced in a study of cytotoxic CD8 clonotypes in ibrutinib-treated CLL. Measured with immunoSEQ multiplex PCR; TCRdb has only the in-frame clones, and not every one. The sample includes over 65,000 clones, 68% of them seen just once. The specimen was PBMCs, collected after 12 months of ibrutinib treatment. These receptors were collected from a human donor with chronic lymphocytic leukemia. The CDR3 runs from the conserved cysteine through the conserved F or W. The D gene is left open where the match is weak. Rows give clone size only sometimes, using once, few, many, or a class for an expanded clone.

>TRBV5-1|-|TRBJ2-3|TRBD1
CASSLEGQGADTQYF
TGCGCCAGCAGCTTGGAAGGGCAGGGGGCGGATACGCAGTATTTT
>TRBV4-3|-|TRBJ2-1|TRBD2
CASSQDGTSVNNEQFF
TGCGCCAGCAGCCAAGACGGGACTAGCGTAAACAATGAGCAGTTCTTC
>TRBV7-3|once|TRBJ2-5|-
CASSLGWTETQYF
TGTGCCAGCAGCTTAGGCTGGACGGAGACCCAGTACTTC
>TRBV6-5|few|TRBJ2-7|-
CASSESPYEQYF
TGTGCCAGCAGTGAATCCCCCTACGAGCAGTACTTC
>TRBV30|-|TRBJ2-3|-
CAWSVQGTDTQYF
TGTGCCTGGAGTGTACAAGGCACAGATACGCAGTATTTT
>TRBV5-1|-|TRBJ2-5|-
CASRGTPRFQETQYF
TGCGCCAGCAGGGGGACACCCCGGTTTCAAGAGACCCAGTACTTC
>TRBV11-3|once|TRBJ2-6|-
CASSLGGSGANVLTF
TGTGCCAGCAGCCTAGGGGGTTCTGGGGCCAACGTCCTGACTTTC
>TRBV6-1|-|TRBJ1-1|-
CASRMTANTEAFF
TGTGCCAGCAGGATGACAGCGAACACTGAAGCTTTCTTT
>TRBV7-3|once|TRBJ2-3|-
CASSLPGDTQYF
TGTGCCAGCAGCTTACCGGGGGATACGCAGTATTTT
>TRBV9|-|TRBJ2-1|-
CASSALQGAYNEQFF
TGTGCCAGCAGCGCCCTCCAGGGTGCCTACAATGAGCAGTTCTTC
>TRBV4-3|-|TRBJ2-5|TRBD2
CASSQASGGAGETQYF
TGCGCCAGCAGCCAGGCGAGCGGGGGGGCCGGCGAGACCCAGTACTTC
>TRBV4-2|-|TRBJ1-2|-
CASSQERGGGHGYTF
TGTGCCAGCAGCCAAGAGAGGGGGGGAGGGCATGGCTACACCTTC
>TRBV2|-|TRBJ2-2|-
CASSVRPTSTNTGELFF
TGTGCCAGCAGTGTACGACCGACGTCTACGAACACCGGGGAGCTGTTTTTT
>TRBV4-1|-|TRBJ2-1|-
CASSQDPRGSSDNEQFF
TGCGCCAGCAGCCAAGATCCTAGGGGGTCCTCTGACAATGAGCAGTTCTTC
>TRBV7-2|few|TRBJ1-3|-
CASSLAWGAGNTIYF
TGTGCCAGCAGCTTAGCGTGGGGGGCTGGAAACACCATATATTTT
>TRBV4-2|-|TRBJ2-4|TRBD1
CASRPTGDPQNIQYF
TGTGCCAGCAGGCCTACAGGGGACCCCCAAAACATTCAGTACTTC
>TRBV6-5|-|TRBJ1-1|-
CASLPPGYNTEAFF
TGTGCCAGCCTGCCCCCGGGGTACAACACTGAAGCTTTCTTT
>TRBV13|medium-sized|TRBJ2-1|TRBD2
CASSLGRSGGFSYNEQFF
TGTGCCAGCAGCTTAGGCCGCAGCGGGGGGTTTAGCTACAATGAGCAGTTCTTC
>TRBV30|few|TRBJ1-2|-
CAWSETSYGYTF
TGTGCCTGGAGTGAGACATCGTATGGCTACACCTTC
>TRBV2|-|TRBJ2-7|-
CASATGFREQYF
TGTGCCAGCGCTACAGGGTTTCGAGAGCAGTACTTC
>TRBV9|-|TRBJ2-2|TRBD1
CASSAQGQGFIGELFF
TGTGCCAGCAGCGCCCAGGGACAGGGGTTCATCGGGGAGCTGTTTTTT
>TRBV27|-|TRBJ2-1|TRBD2
CASSPRLAGSRYNEQFF
TGTGCCAGCAGTCCGCGACTAGCGGGGTCGAGGTACAATGAGCAGTTCTTC
>TRBV4-2|-|TRBJ2-1|-
CASSQGGGEQFF
TGTGCCAGCAGCCAAGGAGGGGGTGAGCAGTTCTTC
>TRBV27|-|TRBJ1-2|-
CASSPTDRLYGYTF
TGTGCCAGCAGTCCGACCGACAGACTCTATGGCTACACCTTC
>TRBV19|few|TRBJ2-2|-
CASSIGVTGELFF
TGTGCCAGTAGTATAGGAGTAACCGGGGAGCTGTTTTTT
>TRBV2|few|TRBJ2-5|-
CASCMETQYF
TGTGCCAGCTGTATGGAGACCCAGTACTTC
>TRBV6-1|-|TRBJ2-2|-
CASSLDAWNTGELFF
TGTGCCAGCAGTCTGGACGCTTGGAACACCGGGGAGCTGTTTTTT
>TRBV30|-|TRBJ2-2|-
CAWRAGQINTGELFF
TGTGCCTGGAGGGCGGGACAGATTAACACCGGGGAGCTGTTTTTT
>TRBV27|-|TRBJ2-5|TRBD2
CASSLTSGGGETQYF
TGTGCCAGCAGTTTGACTAGCGGGGGAGGAGAGACCCAGTACTTC
>TRBV4-1|few|TRBJ1-3|-
CASSQDKTFSGNTIYF
TGCGCCAGCAGCCAAGACAAGACTTTCTCTGGAAACACCATATATTTT
>TRBV6-5|-|TRBJ1-3|TRBD1
CASSQTGNSGNTIYF
TGTGCCAGCAGTCAGACAGGGAACTCTGGAAACACCATATATTTT
>TRBV5-1|-|TRBJ1-4|TRBD1
CASSTRTGVDEKLFF
TGCGCCAGCAGTACGAGGACAGGGGTCGATGAAAAACTGTTTTTT
>TRBV30|-|TRBJ1-5|-
CAWSGSRSNQPQHF
TGTGCCTGGAGCGGGAGTCGTAGCAATCAGCCCCAGCATTTT
>TRBV5-6|few|TRBJ1-3|-
CASSLPSGNTIYF
TGTGCCAGCAGCTTGCCATCTGGAAACACCATATATTTT
>TRBV6-5|-|TRBJ1-6|-
CASGFTGDYF
TGTGCCAGCGGATTTACAGGAGACTACTTT
>TRBV14|-|TRBJ2-7|-
CASSLPGTPPYEQYF
TGTGCCAGCAGCCTTCCCGGGACGCCTCCCTACGAGCAGTACTTC
>TRBV7-3|few|TRBJ1-1|TRBD1
CASSVDGTVNTEAFF
TGTGCCAGCAGCGTAGACGGGACAGTGAACACTGAAGCTTTCTTT
>TRBV19|-|TRBJ1-6|-
CASSIDRGARNSPLHF
TGTGCCAGTAGTATAGATAGGGGGGCCAGGAATTCACCCCTCCACTTT
>TRBV7-9|-|TRBJ1-1|-
CASSLIWDERKAFF
TGTGCCAGCAGCCTGATATGGGACGAGAGGAAAGCTTTCTTT